This paragraph reports one T cell receptor beta chain. Its antigen is currently unknown. The data are from a study of CD8+CD57+ T cells in acquired aplastic anemia. For the study at large: Sorted CD4+ plus CD8+ cells gave DNA averaging around 3 ug. The study's findings and limits: The study identified about 30 CD8+ CDR3 sequences shared by patients and controls.

Both TCR beta VDJ combination and CDR3 sequence profiling were carried out. Genomic DNA was the template for this profiling. TCRdb called the reads again in MiXCR, with one record for every CDR3 protein. The table lists 130,000 or so distinct CDR3 sequences, approximately 50% of them singletons. The length of the CDR3 is 14 residues. Germline CDR1 reads SEHNR; CDR2 reads FQNEAQ (reference sequence). V lost 6 bases and J 0 bases, leaving 9 bases between the germline ends. The sequenced patients had an expansion of CD8+CD57+ cells seen by flow cytometry. Sequenced: sorted CD4+, CD8+, or CD8+CD57+ T cells (not recorded which) from PBMCs. This chain uses TRBV7-9 with TRBJ1-3; D unresolved. The sequence came from a human donor with aplastic anemia. DNA of the CDR3: TGTGCCAGCAGTAAGAGGAGCTCTGGAAACACCATATATTTT. This sequence encodes CASSKRSSGNTIYF. The full variable domain, rest sourced from reference TRBV7-9 and TRBJ1-3, is DTGVSQNPRHKITKRGQNVTFRCDPISEHNRLYWYRQTLGQGPEFLTYFQNEAQLEKSRLLSDRFSAERPKGSFSTLEIQRTEQGDSAMYLCASSKRSSGNTIYFGEGSWLTVV.